Included here is one T cell receptor (beta chain) sequence, with context. Its antigen specificity is not known. No per-base quality is available; no much larger clone lies one base away. The library was obtained by PCR. Sequencer: Illumina iSeq 100. As for how the authors treated the data: Non-productive sequences were removed, and CDR3s not starting with C, not ending with F or W, or shorter than 7 amino acids were discarded. Similarity between CDR3 sequences was evaluated in R version 3.6.1 using Levenshtein distances (stringdist) and unrooted phylogenetic trees (ape). The raw public reads went through TCRdb reprocessing: fastp at Q25, MiXCR clone calling, in-frame beta chains kept. Each record represents a unique CDR3 protein, reported with the most common genes and DNA among its rows. V and J calls and clone size were set by TCRdb, not the authors. The sample contains fewer than 30,000 distinct CDR3 sequences, roughly 51% of them found a single time. Around 1% of the sample goes to the ten largest clones.

Its CDR3 holds 18 amino acids, cysteine through phenylalanine. Left in the record is the CDR3 DNA by itself, 54 bases read in frame from the first base. CDR1 is given as DFQATT and CDR2 as SNEGSKA, both from the germline V gene (reference sequence). For this chain, trimming is 6 bases at the V end and 0 bases at the J end, and the number of junction bases without a gene match is 17. This specimen belongs to a study of vaccination and CD4 T cells after COVID-19 (dated by TCRdb to between 2021 and 2024). For the study in its entirety: Convalescent patients had a positive SARS-CoV-2 result on nasal swab PCR, and of these patients, several had mild disease and one had severe disease. Two doses of either the Pfizer-BioNTech BNT162b2 vaccine (n=8) or the Moderna mRNA-1273 vaccine (n=2) were administered to participants. Post-COVID blood samples were collected from convalescent patients a median of roughly 100 days after diagnosis, with a range of about 35 to 180 days. The spike-specific CD4+ TCR repertoire was compared before and after mRNA vaccination in 10 to 11 COVID-19 convalescent patients and a handful of infection-naive healthy vaccine recipients. The convalescent cohort included six males and four females, with two Hispanic individuals, seven Caucasians, two Asians and one multiracial person. Post-vaccine blood samples were taken a median of about 72 days after the second vaccine dose, with a range of 14 to 241 days. Results the study describes overall, beyond this receptor: In convalescent patients, a median around 86% of post-vaccine SARS-CoV-2-reactive clones were detected only after vaccination, suggesting vaccine-specific priming. Only a relatively small number of convalescent patients were included in the study, and early timepoints following natural infection were not analyzed. The median number of SARS-CoV-2-reactive clonotypes rose from roughly 20 after infection to a few dozen after vaccination, but the change was not significant. Nearly all vaccine-specific clones in convalescent patients (304 of 307) were mono-reactive for SARS-CoV-2 spike rather than cross-reactive with common cold coronaviruses.

Positive SARS-CoV-2 PCR tests in the convalescent patients dated from March to December 2020, before Alpha, Beta and Delta variants emerged in the United States. Ficoll-Paque Plus gradient centrifugation was used to isolate PBMCs from whole blood, and the isolated PBMCs were then either used fresh or cryopreserved at -140C. The rearranged segments are TRBV20-1 and TRBJ2-3, with 8 middle bases fitting TRBD2. The TCR was taken from a human donor who had recovered from COVID-19. The starting material was CD4+ T cells from blood, obtained before SARS-CoV-2 vaccination. The DNA sequence is given as TGCAGTGCCGAGCTGACCCGAGGACTAGCCCCTAGCACAGATACGCAGTATTTT. Translation gives CSAELTRGLAPSTDTQYF.